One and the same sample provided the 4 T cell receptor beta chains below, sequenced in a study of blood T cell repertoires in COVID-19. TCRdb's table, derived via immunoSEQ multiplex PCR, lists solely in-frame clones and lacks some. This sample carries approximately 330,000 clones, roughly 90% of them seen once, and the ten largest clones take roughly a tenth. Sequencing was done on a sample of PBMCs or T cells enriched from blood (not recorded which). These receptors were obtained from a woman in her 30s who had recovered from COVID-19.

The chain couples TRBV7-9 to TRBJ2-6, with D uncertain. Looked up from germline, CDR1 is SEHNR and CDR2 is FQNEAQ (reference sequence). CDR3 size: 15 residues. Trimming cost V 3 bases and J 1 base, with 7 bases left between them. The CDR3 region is CASSFSQSGANVLTF. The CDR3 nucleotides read TGTGCCAGCAGCTTTTCCCAGTCTGGGGCCAACGTCCTGACTTTC.

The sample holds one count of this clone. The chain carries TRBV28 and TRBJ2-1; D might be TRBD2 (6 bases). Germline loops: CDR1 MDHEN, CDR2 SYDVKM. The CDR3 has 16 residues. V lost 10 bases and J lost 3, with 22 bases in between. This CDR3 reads CATRDLQPGYYNEQFF. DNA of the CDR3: TGTGCCACTCGGGACTTGCAGCCCGGGTACTACAATGAGCAGTTCTTC.

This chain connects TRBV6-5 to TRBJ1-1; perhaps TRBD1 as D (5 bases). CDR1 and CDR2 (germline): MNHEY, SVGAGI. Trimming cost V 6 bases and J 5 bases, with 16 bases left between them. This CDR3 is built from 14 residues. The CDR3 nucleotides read TGTGCCAGCAGGCCCTCTGGGGCAGGAACTGAAGCTTTCTTT. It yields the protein CASRPSGAGTEAFF.

CDR3 amino acids: CASSPGLQAQLNTEAFF. The CDR3 DNA reads TGTGCCAGCAGCCCGGGTCTACAGGCTCAGCTCAACACTGAAGCTTTCTTT. The chain combines TRBV27 with TRBJ1-1; D perhaps matches TRBD1 (5 bases). This CDR3 is built from 17 residues. Germline values: CDR1 MNHEY, CDR2 SMNVEV (reference sequence). V shed 6 bases and J shed 2 bases, with 22 bases lying between them.